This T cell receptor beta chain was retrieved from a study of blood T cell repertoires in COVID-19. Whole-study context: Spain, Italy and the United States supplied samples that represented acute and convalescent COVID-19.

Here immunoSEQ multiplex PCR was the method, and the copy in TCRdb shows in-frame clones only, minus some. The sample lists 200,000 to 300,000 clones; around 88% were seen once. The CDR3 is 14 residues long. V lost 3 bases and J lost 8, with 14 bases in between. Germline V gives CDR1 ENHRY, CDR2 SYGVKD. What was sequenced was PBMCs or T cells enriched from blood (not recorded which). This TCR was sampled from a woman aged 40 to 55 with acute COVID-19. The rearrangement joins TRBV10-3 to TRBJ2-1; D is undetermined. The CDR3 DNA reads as TGTGCCATCAGTGATTCGACTGGCCGCGATGAGCAGTTCTTC. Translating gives CAISDSTGRDEQFF.